A selection of T cell receptor beta chains follows, all from one sample in a study of identical twins. TCRdb ran MiXCR on the 5' RACE reads and lists one entry per CDR3 protein. The data hold 600,000 to 700,000 distinct CDR3 sequences, with less than 25% observed a single time. These records were also assigned to another study, of T cells expressing NK-cell markers.

Sequenced sample: PBMCs. Receptors originate from a woman aged 18-30 years in good health. Each CDR3 is given with its conserved first and last residue. The order of the fields is V gene, J gene, D gene, clone size, CDR3 protein, CDR3 DNA. The D gene is left open where the match is weak. Not all rows give a size; the values are once, few, many and, for expanded clones, a class.

TRBV20-1	TRBJ2-2	-	-	CSAREAGGTGELFF	TGCAGTGCTAGAGAGGCAGGTGGCACCGGGGAGCTGTTTTTT
TRBV9	TRBJ2-1	TRBD2	few	CASSVRPGGAGNEQFF	TGTGCCAGCAGCGTAAGGCCCGGGGGGGCCGGCAATGAGCAGTTCTTC
TRBV12-3/TRBV12-4	TRBJ1-1	-	-	CASRLVPYTEAFF	TGTGCCAGCAGGCTGGTCCCATACACTGAAGCTTTCTTT
TRBV10-3	TRBJ2-1	TRBD2	-	CAISELGLAGGPREQFF	TGTGCCATCAGTGAGCTGGGACTAGCGGGGGGCCCAAGGGAGCAGTTCTTC
TRBV20-1	TRBJ2-1	TRBD1	-	CSAEGQGVSYNEQFF	TGCAGTGCTGAGGGACAGGGGGTATCCTACAATGAGCAGTTCTTC
TRBV5-1	TRBJ2-2	-	-	CASSLVPLPAVTGELFF	TGCGCCAGCAGCTTGGTCCCACTGCCAGCCGTCACCGGGGAGCTGTTTTTT
TRBV6-5	TRBJ2-7	TRBD1	few	CASSFGTVYEQYF	TGTGCCAGCAGTTTCGGGACAGTCTACGAGCAGTACTTC
TRBV4-3	TRBJ2-6	-	-	CASSQESVGRGFSGANVLTF	TGCGCCAGCAGCCAAGAGTCAGTGGGCAGGGGATTTAGCGGGGCCAACGTCCTGACTTTC
TRBV5-1	TRBJ2-7	TRBD2	many	CASSNSGRGVSEQYF	TGCGCCAGCAGCAACAGCGGGAGAGGGGTCTCCGAGCAGTACTTC
TRBV6-5	TRBJ1-2	TRBD1	-	CASSPTVDGQGGGYTF	TGTGCCAGCAGCCCCACCGTGGACGGACAGGGTGGTGGCTACACCTTC
TRBV10-3	TRBJ1-1	-	few	CASREPMGTEAFF	TGTGCCTCCAGGGAGCCCATGGGCACTGAAGCTTTCTTT
TRBV20-1	TRBJ2-7	-	-	CSVNGGNGYEQYF	TGCAGTGTCAATGGAGGGAATGGGTACGAGCAGTACTTC
TRBV12-3/TRBV12-4	TRBJ1-1	TRBD1	many	CASSLPGGNTEAFF	TGTGCCAGCAGTTTACCAGGGGGGAACACTGAAGCTTTCTTT
TRBV6-5	TRBJ2-7	TRBD2	many	CASSYSTSDFYEQYF	TGTGCCAGCAGTTACTCGACTAGCGACTTCTACGAGCAGTACTTC
TRBV4-1	TRBJ1-1	-	-	CASSLRADDNTEAFF	TGCGCCAGCAGCCTACGGGCGGACGATAACACTGAAGCTTTCTTT
TRBV9	TRBJ2-1	-	-	CASSVEWGGEQFF	TGTGCCAGCAGCGTAGAGTGGGGGGGCGAGCAGTTCTTC
TRBV20-1	TRBJ1-1	-	-	CSASSYGMNTEAFF	TGCAGTGCTAGCTCGTACGGAATGAACACTGAAGCTTTCTTT
TRBV5-1	TRBJ2-5	TRBD1	-	CASSRESTGGETQYF	TGCGCCAGCAGCCGTGAATCGACAGGGGGAGAGACCCAGTACTTC
TRBV11-3	TRBJ2-5	-	few	CASGEAGITRETQYF	TGTGCCAGCGGGGAGGCAGGGATAACAAGAGAAACCCAGTACTTC
TRBV5-1	TRBJ2-7	-	-	CASSLSFTYEQYF	TGCGCCAGCAGCTTATCCTTTACCTACGAGCAGTACTTC
TRBV6-1	TRBJ1-2	-	-	CASRRSRTVGHGYTF	TGTGCCAGCAGACGATCCAGGACAGTGGGACATGGCTACACCTTC
TRBV12-3/TRBV12-4	TRBJ2-1	-	-	CASSPPRYAGRYEQFF	TGTGCCAGCAGCCCCCCGAGGTATGCGGGGCGCTATGAGCAGTTCTTC
TRBV5-1	TRBJ1-1	-	many	CASSLAWNTEAFF	TGTGCCAGCAGTTTAGCTTGGAACACTGAAGCTTTCTTT
TRBV5-6	TRBJ1-5	-	-	CASSRNPLAGQPQHF	TGTGCCAGCAGCCGTAATCCTCTGGCGGGGCAGCCCCAGCATTTT
TRBV10-3	TRBJ1-1	-	-	CAIRGDSGYTEAFF	TGTGCCATCAGGGGCGACTCGGGGTACACTGAAGCTTTCTTT
TRBV4-3	TRBJ2-2	-	-	CASSRNEQPGELFF	TGCGCCAGCAGCCGGAATGAACAGCCCGGGGAGCTGTTTTTT
TRBV10-2	TRBJ2-5	TRBD1	-	CASTERTGGTQYF	TGCGCCAGCACGGAAAGGACAGGGGGGACCCAGTACTTC
TRBV20-1	TRBJ2-1	-	few	CSASIISIYNEQFF	TGCAGTGCTTCCATCATTTCAATATACAATGAGCAGTTCTTC
TRBV13	TRBJ2-1	-	-	CASSLGGINEQFF	TGTGCCAGCAGCTTAGGCGGAATAAATGAGCAGTTCTTC
TRBV5-5	TRBJ2-7	TRBD2	-	CASSHSGSPSSYEQYF	TGTGCCAGCAGCCATAGCGGGAGCCCAAGCTCCTACGAGCAGTACTTC
TRBV5-7	TRBJ2-1	-	-	CASSPGAGRNEQFF	TGTGCCAGCAGCCCCGGCGCAGGGAGGAATGAGCAGTTCTTC
TRBV9	TRBJ2-5	TRBD1	few	CASSLSRDSLETQYF	TGTGCCAGCAGCCTCAGTCGGGACAGCCTAGAGACCCAGTACTTC
TRBV20-1	TRBJ2-1	-	few	CSATGSHNEQFF	TGCAGTGCTACAGGGTCCCACAATGAGCAGTTCTTC
TRBV2	TRBJ2-2	TRBD2	-	CASRGTSGVRVGELFF	TGTGCCAGCAGGGGGACTAGCGGGGTTCGTGTCGGGGAGCTGTTTTTT
TRBV5-6	TRBJ2-3	-	many	CASSFTPLDPDTQYF	TGTGCCAGCAGCTTTACCCCCCTGGACCCAGATACGCAGTATTTT
TRBV20-1	TRBJ2-5	-	-	CSATDAQETQYF	TGCAGTGCCACGGACGCCCAAGAGACCCAGTACTTC
TRBV5-5	TRBJ2-5	-	-	CASSLYGGQETKYF	TGTGCCAGCAGCTTGTACGGGGGCCAAGAGACCAAGTACTTC
TRBV11-3	TRBJ2-3	-	-	CASSSQGPAPDTQYF	TGTGCCAGCAGCTCCCAGGGACCCGCTCCAGATACGCAGTATTTT
TRBV12-3/TRBV12-4	TRBJ2-3	-	-	CASSLAETTQYF	TGTGCCAGCAGTTTAGCCGAGACTACCCAGTATTTT
TRBV11-2	TRBJ2-7	-	few	CASTLREQYF	TGTGCCAGCACCTTGAGGGAGCAGTACTTC
TRBV20-1	TRBJ2-5	-	-	CSARTVYQETQYF	TGCAGTGCCCGGACCGTGTACCAAGAGACCCAGTACTTC
TRBV3-1	TRBJ1-1	-	few	CASSQGFGQNTEAFF	TGTGCCAGCAGCCAAGGGTTTGGCCAGAACACTGAAGCTTTCTTT
TRBV7-9	TRBJ2-1	TRBD1	few	CASSLGDREITYNEQFF	TGTGCCAGCAGCTTAGGGGACAGGGAGATAACCTACAATGAGCAGTTCTTC
TRBV11-2	TRBJ2-7	TRBD2	-	CASRGESRYF	TGTGCCAGCCGGGGGGAGTCGCGATACTTC
TRBV11-2	TRBJ2-7	TRBD2	-	CASSFRGRSDEQYF	TGTGCCAGCAGCTTCCGCGGGAGGTCAGACGAGCAGTACTTC
TRBV20-1	TRBJ2-5	-	many	CSANGGLNEETQYF	TGCAGTGCTAACGGGGGGCTGAATGAGGAGACCCAGTACTTC
TRBV14	TRBJ1-3	-	-	CASSPNPAGFGNTIYF	TGTGCCAGCAGCCCCAATCCGGCAGGGTTTGGAAACACCATATATTTT
TRBV29-1	TRBJ2-3	-	-	CSVAGTPTEDTQYF	TGCAGCGTTGCCGGGACCCCCACCGAAGATACGCAGTATTTT
TRBV21-1	TRBJ1-5	-	-	CASSMGPSAFNQPQHF	TGTGCCAGCAGCATGGGCCCGTCGGCGTTCAATCAGCCCCAGCATTTT
TRBV12-3/TRBV12-4	TRBJ2-3	-	-	CASSLSIFVSNTDTQYF	TGTGCCAGCAGCTTGTCGATTTTCGTGAGCAACACAGATACGCAGTATTTT
TRBV7-9	TRBJ2-3	-	-	CAIPSLADTQYF	TGTGCCATCCCAAGCCTCGCAGATACGCAGTATTTT
TRBV11-2	TRBJ1-1	-	-	CASSLDVVTEAFF	TGTGCCAGCAGCTTAGACGTCGTCACTGAAGCTTTCTTT
TRBV12-3/TRBV12-4	TRBJ2-3	TRBD1	-	CASSLQGAATDTQYF	TGTGCCAGCAGTTTACAGGGGGCTGCCACAGATACGCAGTATTTT
TRBV29-1	TRBJ2-5	-	-	CSVGEGAETQYF	TGCAGCGTGGGGGAGGGGGCCGAGACCCAGTACTTC
TRBV19	TRBJ2-7	TRBD2	-	CASSPSGRGGEQYF	TGTGCCAGTAGTCCAAGCGGGAGAGGCGGCGAGCAGTACTTC